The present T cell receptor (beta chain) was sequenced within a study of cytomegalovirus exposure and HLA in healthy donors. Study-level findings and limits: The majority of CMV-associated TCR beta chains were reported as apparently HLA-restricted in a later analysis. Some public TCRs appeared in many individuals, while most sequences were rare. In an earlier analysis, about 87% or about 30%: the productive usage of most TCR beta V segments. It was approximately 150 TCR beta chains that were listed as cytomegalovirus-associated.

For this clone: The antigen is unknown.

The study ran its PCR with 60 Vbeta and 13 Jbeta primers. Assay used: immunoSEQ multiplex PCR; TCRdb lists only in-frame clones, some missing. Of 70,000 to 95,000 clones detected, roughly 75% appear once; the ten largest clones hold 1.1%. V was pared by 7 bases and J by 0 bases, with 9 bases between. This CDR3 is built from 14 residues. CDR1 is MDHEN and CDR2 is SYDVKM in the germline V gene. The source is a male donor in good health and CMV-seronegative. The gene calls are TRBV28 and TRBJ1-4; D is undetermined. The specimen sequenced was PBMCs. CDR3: CASTHGATNEKLFF. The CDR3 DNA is TGTGCCAGCACCCACGGGGCAACTAATGAAAAACTGTTTTTT.